This T cell receptor beta chain originates from a study of blood T cell repertoires in COVID-19. In the study overall: The cDNA or gDNA used as material had been derived from T cells, B-cell-depleted T cells, or PBMCs.

With V trimmed by 6 bases and J by 0 bases, 10 bases remained unmatched. Per the germline V gene, CDR1 is SEHNR and CDR2 is FQNEAQ (reference sequence). The CDR3 is 16 residues long. The method was immunoSEQ multiplex PCR; TCRdb's version includes in-frame clones alone and lacks a portion of them. Seen here are roughly 500,000 clones, roughly 88% observed once, and the top ten hold 1.5% to 2%. Recruitment covered about 25 US areas and drew participants whose ages spanned about 18 to 100 years. Self-reported history from a screening survey and questionnaire set each donor's cohort. Symptom resolution, clearance, or two negative PCRs marked the recovered donors of Cohort 3.

The sample was PBMCs or T cells enriched from blood (not recorded which). The sequence came from a woman in her forties who had recovered from COVID-19. This rearrangement joins TRBV7-9 to TRBJ1-1, with 7 bases lining up with TRBD1. The CDR3 protein is CASSQPGQPMNTEAFF. Here the CDR3 DNA reads TGTGCCAGCAGTCAACCGGGACAGCCTATGAACACTGAAGCTTTCTTT.